This T cell receptor beta chain was captured by sequencing in a study of CXCR3-negative and CXCR3-positive naive CD8 T cells. UMI labels and 5' RACE were used to prepare the TRB cDNA libraries. TCRdb re-analyzed the 5' RACE reads; it lists each CDR3 protein once, without DNA. Reported are 130,000 or so distinct CDR3 sequences; the ten largest clones contain 0.29%. At 300,000 cells each, triplicate sorts were carried out for each CD8+ T cell subset. This CDR3 comprises 15 residues. Germline-derived CDR1 and CDR2 are MGHRA and YSYEKL. Points on this clonotype: Its specificity is unknown.

Study conclusions and caveats: The study found that naive CXCR3-negative and CXCR3-positive cells shared TRBV-TRBJ usage, while memory cells differed.

This clonotype was obtained from a human donor in good health. Some clones in this sample may be carry-over from other donors' samples. The chain recombines TRBV4-1 with TRBJ2-3; TCRdb proposes TRBD2, but this gene call is untestable without DNA. Material: naive CXCR3- CD8+ T cells from blood. Documented subset: CD45RO-CCR7+CD27+CD95- naive CD8+ T cells lacking CXCR3 (TNR3-). CDR3 amino acids: CASSHPSGPTDTQYF.